This TCR beta chain comes out of a study of OX40 agonist ivuxolimab in advanced cancers. Study information: Patients received ivuxolimab, an intravenous treatment, every 2 weeks at 0.01 to 10 mg/kg. Regarding the study as a whole: Low levels of normalized T-cell clonal expansion also appeared in some nonresponders.

V lost 4 bases and J 6 bases, leaving 18 bases between the germline ends. Germline V gives CDR1 SGDLS, CDR2 YYNGEE. The CDR3 is 15 amino acids. Clones were read by immunoSEQ multiplex PCR, and TCRdb kept only the in-frame ones, dropping some. The sample holds about 82,000 clones; 91% are singletons and the top ten take about 2.5%. Individuals having autoimmune disease history or systemic immunosuppression were not enrolled. A note on this clone: Its antigen is undetermined.

Sequenced here: CD4+ or CD8+ T cells sorted from blood, sampled in a trial of the OX40 agonist ivuxolimab. The TCR was taken from an adult with an advanced solid tumor such as melanoma, head and neck, liver or kidney cancer. The chain joins TRBV9 to TRBJ2-3, with D perhaps being TRBD1 or TRBD2 (6 bases each). CDR3 protein: CASSRQVGGRDTQYF. The CDR3 DNA follows: TGTGCCAGCAGCCGACAGGTTGGGGGGCGGGATACGCAGTATTTT.